The source of this T cell receptor (beta chain) is a study of T cells expressing NK-cell markers. Notes on the study in general: The share of CD8+ T cells held by dominant NKG2C+ clonotypes was about 1.0-7.5% in roughly 6 donors.

A 5'RACE template switching approach incorporating UMIs was used to make TCR beta cDNA. TCRdb reprocessed the 5' RACE reads and keeps a single row for each CDR3 protein, giving no DNA. Its listing shows 200,000 to 300,000 distinct CDR3 sequences. Germline V gives CDR1 SGHTS, CDR2 YDEGEE. The CDR3 loop spans 16 amino acids. A remark on this clonotype: No antigen is known for it.

The chain carries TRBV5-8 and TRBJ1-2; the D call of TRBD1 rests on TCRdb alone, since no DNA is present to check it. The source is a young man in good health. Material for sequencing was blood T cells: a sorted CD56 or NKG2C T cell subset, CD4+ or CD8+ T cells, or bulk PBMC T cells (not recorded which). The CDR3 is CASSTQDRAVVYGYTF.